The rows below give T cell receptor beta chains drawn from one sample of a study of blood T cells in healthy people across ages. TCRdb re-called the 5' RACE reads through MiXCR, storing one row per CDR3 protein. The sample has about 1,800,000 distinct CDR3 sequences; 25% to 30% are singletons. Sequenced sample: blood. Receptors were obtained from a woman in her twenties or thirties in good health. Each CDR3 is given with its conserved first and last residue. Fields, in order: J gene, V gene, D gene, clone size, CDR3 DNA, CDR3 protein. A D gene is named only where the DNA matches it firmly. Some rows have no size entry. The others give once, few or many, or a class for an expanded clone.

>TRBJ2-7|TRBV20-1|TRBD1|NA
TGCAATGCTAGAGACAGGGGCGAGCAGTACTTC
CNARDRGEQYF
>TRBJ2-1|TRBV20-1|TRBD2|many
TGCAGTGCTAGATTCAGACTAGCGGGGAACAATGAGCAGTTCTTC
CSARFRLAGNNEQFF
>TRBJ2-7|TRBV20-1|TRBD2|many
TGCAGTGCTAAAGGGACTAGCGTCTCCTACGAGCAGTACTTC
CSAKGTSVSYEQYF
>TRBJ2-1|TRBV20-1|TRBD2|few
TGCAGTGCGGTGGTGTTGGACAGAGCGGGAGGGCCGACGAATGAGCAGTTCTTC
CSAVVLDRAGGPTNEQFF
>TRBJ1-2|TRBV7-2|NA|NA
TGTGCCAGCAGCTATGACGGACCGATTTATGGCTACACCTTC
CASSYDGPIYGYTF
>TRBJ2-1|TRBV6-2/TRBV6-3|TRBD1|few
TGTGCCAGCAGCGCCAGCTCAGGGGGTGAGCAGTTCTTC
CASSASSGGEQFF
>TRBJ2-1|TRBV20-1|TRBD2|NA
TGCAGTGCTAGAGCTCCGGGACTAGCGGGATACAATGAGCAGTTCTTC
CSARAPGLAGYNEQFF
>TRBJ1-2|TRBV29-1|NA|few
TGCAGCGTTGCCAGGTCTAGGGGCTACACCTTC
CSVARSRGYTF
>TRBJ1-5|TRBV6-1|NA|few
TGTGCCAGCAGCCGAGACAGTTCGGACCCCCAGCATTTT
CASSRDSSDPQHF
>TRBJ1-5|TRBV12-3/TRBV12-4|TRBD1|NA
TGTGCCAGCAGTTCGGTCAGGGGGCTGAGCAATCAGCCCCAGCATTTT
CASSSVRGLSNQPQHF
>TRBJ2-3|TRBV24-1|TRBD1|NA
TGTGCCACCAGTGGGGGGACAGGGAAAAGGGGCACAGATACGCAGTATTTT
CATSGGTGKRGTDTQYF
>TRBJ2-7|TRBV2|NA|NA
TGTGCCAGCAGGGAAAGTGTAGCAGCCTACGAGCAGTACTTC
CASRESVAAYEQYF
>TRBJ2-4|TRBV6-5|NA|many
TGTGCCAGCAGTCCAGGGCCCCTAGCCAAAAACATTCAGTACTTC
CASSPGPLAKNIQYF
>TRBJ2-6|TRBV6-6|NA|many
TGTGCCAGCAGTTACCCACGGTCTGGGGCCAACGTCCTGACTTTC
CASSYPRSGANVLTF
>TRBJ1-1|TRBV29-1|NA|few
TGCAGCGGACTAGGGAGCTTGAACACTGAAGCTTTCTTT
CSGLGSLNTEAFF
>TRBJ2-7|TRBV27|NA|few
TGTGCCAGCTCCTACAGGGAGGCCTACGAGCAGTACTTC
CASSYREAYEQYF
>TRBJ2-7|TRBV20-1|NA|many
TGCAGTGCGCGACCTGGGGGAGAGGCCTACGAGCAGTACTTC
CSARPGGEAYEQYF
>TRBJ2-5|TRBV20-1|NA|many
TGCAGTGCTAGCCACCCTCCAGGGGAGACCCAGTACTTC
CSASHPPGETQYF
>TRBJ2-3|TRBV20-1|TRBD2|NA
TGCAGTGCTAGTTCTCTAGCGGGAGGTCTAGATACGCAGTATTTT
CSASSLAGGLDTQYF
>TRBJ1-2|TRBV12-3/TRBV12-4|NA|NA
TGTGCCAGCAGTACCCGGGGGGACGGAGATGGCTACACCTTC
CASSTRGDGDGYTF
>TRBJ1-2|TRBV5-5|NA|few
TGTGCCAGCAGCCTTGAAGTCTCTAACTATGGCTACACCTTC
CASSLEVSNYGYTF
>TRBJ2-1|TRBV18|NA|NA
TGTGCCAGCTCACCCCCGAGCAGGATGGGTGAGCAGTTCTTC
CASSPPSRMGEQFF
>TRBJ2-1|TRBV21-1|NA|NA
TGTGCCAGCAGTTGTGTGAGACTCCCCTTTTTGGGTGAGCAGTTCTTC
CASSCVRLPFLGEQFF
>TRBJ1-1|TRBV3-1|NA|NA
TGTGCCAGCAGCCAAGAACAAGGTTGGCACACTGAAGCTTTCTTT
CASSQEQGWHTEAFF
>TRBJ2-1|TRBV10-3|NA|many
TGTGCCATCAGTGATCCTTATCGGGGGTGGAATGAGCAGTTCTTC
CAISDPYRGWNEQFF
>TRBJ2-7|TRBV29-1|TRBD2|many
TGCAGCGTTGGGGGGCTAGCGGGAGGAATCCCCTACGTCGAGCAGTACTTC
CSVGGLAGGIPYVEQYF
>TRBJ2-7|TRBV4-1|NA|many
TGCGCCAGCAGCCAAGAGAAGGGGCAGCCCTACGAGCAGTACTTC
CASSQEKGQPYEQYF
>TRBJ2-1|TRBV7-2|NA|NA
TGTGCCAGCAGCTTAGTATTGAGAGGGAATGAGCAGTTCTTC
CASSLVLRGNEQFF
>TRBJ2-5|TRBV29-1|TRBD2|many
TGCAGCCTCGGCCGAATAGGAGGGAGGGTCGAGACCCAGTACTTC
CSLGRIGGRVETQYF
>TRBJ2-3|TRBV7-2|NA|many
TGTGCCAGCAGCTTCGTAGTGAGGAAGCAGTATTTT
CASSFVVRKQYF
>TRBJ1-4|TRBV6-5|TRBD1|NA
TGTGCCGGCACCAACCTAGGGGCAGGGGGCCGAAAACGGTTTTTT
CAGTNLGAGGRKRFF
>TRBJ1-2|TRBV5-1|NA|NA
TGCGCCAGCAGCTTGGATCCAGGCGTACAGGGCTACACCTTC
CASSLDPGVQGYTF
>TRBJ2-1|TRBV7-8|TRBD2|NA
TGTGCCAGCAGCACCTTCCTAGCGGGAACTTACAATGAGCAGTTCTTC
CASSTFLAGTYNEQFF
>TRBJ1-6|TRBV7-2|NA|NA
TGTGCCAGCATGGATCGCCTAGGGACACCTTGTTCACCCCTCCACTTT
CASMDRLGTPCSPLHF
>TRBJ2-1|TRBV10-3|NA|NA
TGTGCCATCAGTGAGAGCTCCTGCAATGAGCAGTTCTTC
CAISESSCNEQFF
>TRBJ2-1|TRBV7-8|NA|many
TGTGCCAGCAGCTTGGGGCAGGTTATAGTGAATGAGCAGTTCTTC
CASSLGQVIVNEQFF
>TRBJ2-7|TRBV20-1|NA|NA
TGCAGTGCTACCGGGGCAGGGATCTACGAGCAGTACTTC
CSATGAGIYEQYF
>TRBJ2-3|TRBV3-1|NA|many
TGTGCCAGCAGCCAAGGGGGAAGCACAGATACGCAGTATTTT
CASSQGGSTDTQYF
>TRBJ2-1|TRBV3-1|TRBD2|NA
TGTGCCAGCAGCCAAGACGAAAGCGGGAGTAAGCAGTTCTTC
CASSQDESGSKQFF
>TRBJ2-1|TRBV5-6|NA|NA
TGTGCCAGCAGCGGTCGGGGCACCCCGTGGAGTGAGCAGTTCTTC
CASSGRGTPWSEQFF
>TRBJ2-3|TRBV20-1|TRBD1|NA
TGCAGTGCCGACTTTATCCAGGGGGCGGGGGATACGCAGTATTTT
CSADFIQGAGDTQYF
>TRBJ1-4|TRBV5-1|NA|NA
TGCGCCAGCAGCCGCATAAGTCGAGAAAAACTGTTTTTT
CASSRISREKLFF
>TRBJ2-1|TRBV7-2|TRBD2|many
TGTGCCAGCAGCTCTAGCGGATCCGCCTACAATGAGCAGTTCTTC
CASSSSGSAYNEQFF
>TRBJ2-7|TRBV7-9|TRBD1|few
TGTGCCAGCAGCTTAGAGGAGACAGGGACGTACGAGCAGTACTTC
CASSLEETGTYEQYF
>TRBJ2-2|TRBV6-2/TRBV6-3|NA|NA
TGTGCCAGCAGTTTAAGCCCAAGCACCGGGGAGCTGTTTTTT
CASSLSPSTGELFF
>TRBJ2-3|TRBV4-2|TRBD1|few
TGTGCCAGCAGCCAAGACTGGAGACAGGGGGGAGGCACGCAGTATTTT
CASSQDWRQGGGTQYF
>TRBJ2-7|TRBV5-1|TRBD1|few
TGCGCTCATACGTGGGACAGGGACTACGAGCAGTACTTC
CAHTWDRDYEQYF
>TRBJ2-7|TRBV5-1|NA|many
TGCGCCAGCAGCTTTGGGGACACAACCTACGAGCAGTACTTC
CASSFGDTTYEQYF
>TRBJ2-5|TRBV5-1|TRBD2|NA
TGCGCCAGCACTCCAGGGACTAGCGCAGAGACCCAGTACTTC
CASTPGTSAETQYF
>TRBJ1-2|TRBV5-5|NA|many
TGTGCCAGCAGCTTGACGGCGGGGGATGGCTACACCTTC
CASSLTAGDGYTF
>TRBJ1-1|TRBV2|NA|NA
TGTGCCAGCAGTTCCCAGCCTCAAAGTAACACTGAAGCTTTCTTT
CASSSQPQSNTEAFF
>TRBJ2-5|TRBV20-1|TRBD1|few
TGCAGTGCTAGGACTTACCGGGACAGGGGACCCAATGAGCAGTACTTC
CSARTYRDRGPNEQYF
>TRBJ2-6|TRBV24-1|TRBD1|once
TGTGCCACCAGTGGAGGGGGCAGCATCTCTGGGGCCAACGTCCTGACTTTC
CATSGGGSISGANVLTF
>TRBJ2-6|TRBV7-9|NA|NA
TGTGCCAGGAGGCCCAGGGCTGGGGCCAACGTCCTGACTTTC
CARRPRAGANVLTF
>TRBJ1-1|TRBV30|NA|few
TGTGCCTGGAGTCGAGGGGCCATGAACACTGAAGCTTTCTTT
CAWSRGAMNTEAFF
>TRBJ2-5|TRBV6-1|NA|NA
TGTGCCGCGAAGCCACTCCAAGAGACCCAGTACTTC
CAAKPLQETQYF
>TRBJ1-2|TRBV5-1|NA|many
TGTGCCAGCAGTTTAGGCGGGGCGTCGAACTATGGCTACACCTTC
CASSLGGASNYGYTF
>TRBJ2-7|TRBV29-1|TRBD2|many
TGCAGCGTCTACGGGACTAGCGGGGGTACCTACGAGCAGTACTTC
CSVYGTSGGTYEQYF
>TRBJ1-2|TRBV5-1|NA|many
TGCGCCAGCAGCAAGCTCACGACAGACTATGGCTACACCTTC
CASSKLTTDYGYTF